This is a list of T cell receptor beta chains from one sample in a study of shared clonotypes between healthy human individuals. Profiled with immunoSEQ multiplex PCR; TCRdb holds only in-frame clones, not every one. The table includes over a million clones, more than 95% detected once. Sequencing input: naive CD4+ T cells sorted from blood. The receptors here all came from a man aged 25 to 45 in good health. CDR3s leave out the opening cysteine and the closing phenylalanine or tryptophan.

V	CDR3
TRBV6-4	ASSDSAIPSGELF
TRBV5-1	ASSSQADYNEQF
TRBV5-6	ASSRDRGRREQY
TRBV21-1	ASSKGNSSYEQY
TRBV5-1	ASSTEQGMRY
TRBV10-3	AISGDLGGRGNEQF
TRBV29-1	SVYLAGGNQPQH
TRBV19	ASSMLRNEQF
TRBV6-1	ASTTAGGQPQH
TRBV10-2	ASSDQGTDTQY
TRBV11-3	ASSLRPYNEQF
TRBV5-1	ASSLVVGALYNEQF
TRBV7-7	ASSLASGKEQF
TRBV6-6	ASSYDRNSNQPQH
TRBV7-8	ASSAHRQLSETQY
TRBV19	ASSPRDSFNNEQF
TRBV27	ASRLTTGATYEQY
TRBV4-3	ASSQVIAGFQQETQY
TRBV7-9	ASSLVEGDSGNTIY
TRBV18	ASSLGGVENTEAF
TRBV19	ASSPGRRAGTEAF
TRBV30	AWGTALGTDTQY
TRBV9	ASSVGGGANEQF
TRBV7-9	ASSLHTGAKETQY
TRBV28	ASSEIRLGAGGGYT
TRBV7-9	ASSNQGATNEKLF
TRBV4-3	ASSQTDRGSYGYT
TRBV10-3	AISEAALDSNQPQH
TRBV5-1	ASSLGYSYNEQF
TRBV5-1	ASSLWGDTEAF
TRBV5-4	ASSPNPPAGVTGELF
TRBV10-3	AIGGETQY
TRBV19	ASSILKGQGPGDYGYT
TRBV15	ATSRDYSAPGGTDTQY
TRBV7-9	ASSRHKDGYT
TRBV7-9	ASSPPNYGYT